The source of this T cell receptor (beta chain) is a study of T cell changes during pregnancy in multiple sclerosis. The length of the CDR3 is 13 residues. Germline CDR1 is MNHEY and CDR2 is SMNVEV (reference sequence). V shed 6 bases and J shed 2 bases, with 11 bases lying between them. The protocol was immunoSEQ multiplex PCR, while the TCRdb copy is restricted to in-frame clones and leaves out a portion. The sample consists of 58,000 or so clones, 75% to 90% of them appearing once. The material sequenced was CD4+ T cells from peripheral blood mononuclear cells, taken in the third trimester of pregnancy. The sequence was collected from a female donor with multiple sclerosis, enrolled in a pregnancy study. The genes are TRBV27 and TRBJ2-7; no clear D gene. CDR3 protein: CASSPEPTYEQYF. The DNA for the CDR3 is TGTGCCAGCAGCCCGGAGCCTACCTACGAGCAGTACTTC.